This is a list of T cell receptor beta chains from one sample in a study of shared clonotypes between healthy human individuals. Profiled with immunoSEQ multiplex PCR; TCRdb holds only in-frame clones, not every one. Of 2 million to 2.5 million clones listed, approximately 94% are singletons. The specimen was naive CD4+ T cells sorted from blood. The receptor source for this set is a man younger than 30 in good health. The CDR3 runs from the conserved cysteine through the conserved F or W. A D gene is named only where the DNA matches it firmly. Clone size is shown for a subset of rows, as once, few, many or a class of expanded clone.

V,J,size,D,CDR3,DNA
TRBV14,TRBJ2-4,-,-,CASSQTNIQYF,TGTGCCAGCAGCCAAACAAACATTCAGTACTTC
TRBV6-5,TRBJ1-2,once,-,CASSLIGTEYYGYTF,TGTGCCAGCAGCCTAATCGGGACGGAATACTATGGCTACACCTTC
TRBV2,TRBJ2-1,few,-,CASSGYNEQFF,TGTGCCAGCAGTGGGTACAATGAGCAGTTCTTC
TRBV11-2,TRBJ1-1,-,TRBD1,CASSLEVGRGTEAFF,TGTGCCAGCAGCTTAGAGGTTGGCAGGGGGACTGAAGCTTTCTTT
TRBV19,TRBJ2-7,-,TRBD1,CASSPGTGGFNEQYF,TGTGCCAGTAGCCCGGGGACAGGGGGCTTCAACGAGCAGTACTTC
TRBV6-5,TRBJ1-6,-,-,CASSSGGGYNSPLHF,TGTGCCAGCAGTTCGGGGGGGGGATATAATTCACCCCTCCACTTT
TRBV9,TRBJ2-2,-,-,CASSAQTDDTGELFF,TGTGCCAGCAGCGCTCAGACGGATGACACCGGGGAGCTGTTTTTT
TRBV7-2,TRBJ2-7,-,-,CASNGNSYEQYF,TGTGCCAGCAACGGTAACTCCTACGAGCAGTACTTC
TRBV11-2,TRBJ1-3,-,-,CASSFKGLKGNTIYF,TGTGCCAGCAGCTTTAAGGGGCTAAAAGGAAACACCATATATTTT
TRBV10-3,TRBJ2-1,-,TRBD2,CATSGGSYNEQFF,TGTGCCACCAGCGGGGGGTCCTACAATGAGCAGTTCTTC